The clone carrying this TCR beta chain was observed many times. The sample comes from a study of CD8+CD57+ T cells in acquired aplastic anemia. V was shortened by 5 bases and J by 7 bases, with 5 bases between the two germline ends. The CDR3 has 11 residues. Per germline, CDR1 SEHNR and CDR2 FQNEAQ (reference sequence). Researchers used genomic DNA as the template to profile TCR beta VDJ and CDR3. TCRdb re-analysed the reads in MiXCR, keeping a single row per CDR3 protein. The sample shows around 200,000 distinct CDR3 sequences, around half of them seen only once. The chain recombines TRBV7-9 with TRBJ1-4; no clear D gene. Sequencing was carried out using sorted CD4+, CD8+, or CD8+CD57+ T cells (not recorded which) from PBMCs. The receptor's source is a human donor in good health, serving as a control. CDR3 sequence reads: CASSVSEKLFF. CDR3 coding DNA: TGTGCCAGCAGCGTCAGTGAAAAACTGTTTTTT.